These 5 T cell receptor beta chains came from one sample sequenced in a study of shared clonotypes between healthy human individuals (dated by TCRdb to 2018 to 2020). Receptor libraries were prepared by the immunoSEQ multiplex PCR assay. TCRdb obtained this table from immuneACCESS and retained in-frame rearrangements with V and J assigned. These tables miss some clones; where compared with another copy, unresolved V genes account for less than half of the shortfall, and the remainder is unexplained. The sample table shows about half a million clones, and 70% to 85% are seen once. About an eighth of the sample is taken by the ten largest. Sequenced input: PBMCs. These receptors came from a woman in her thirties or forties in good health. Some clones in this sample may be carry-over from other donors' samples.

The V and J genes are TRBV7-9 and TRBJ2-7; TRBD2 aligns across 11 bases. Germline CDR1 and CDR2: SEHNR and FQNEAQ (reference sequence). CDR3 length equals 17 residues. The junction had 15 bases not matched to a gene; V was cut back by 7 bases and J by 4 bases. The CDR3 region is CASISGLAASLEYEQYF. The CDR3 DNA is TGTGCCAGCATTTCGGGACTAGCGGCCTCTCTGGAATACGAGCAGTACTTC.

V gene TRBV19 combines with J gene TRBJ2-1, with 7 nucleotides matching TRBD1. The germline CDR1 and CDR2 sequences are LNHDA and SQIVND (reference sequence). J lost 7 bases, V lost 6 bases, and 9 bases had no gene match. This CDR3 comprises 14 residues. CDR3 region: CASSPTGSWNEQFF. DNA of the CDR3: TGTGCCAGTAGCCCGACAGGGAGTTGGAATGAGCAGTTCTTC.

This clone was detected many times. The CDR3 sequence is CASSRGASSYNEQFF. Written as DNA, the CDR3 is TGTGCCAGCAGCCGCGGGGCGAGCTCCTACAATGAGCAGTTCTTC. V is TRBV5-6 and J is TRBJ2-1; tentatively, D is TRBD2 (6 bases). Per germline, CDR1 SGHDT and CDR2 YYEEEE. Trimming took off 4 bases at V and 0 bases at J, with 11 bases between the two ends. CDR3 size: 15 residues. Combining the CDR3 with reference TRBV5-6 and TRBJ2-1 gives the whole variable domain DAGVTQSPTHLIKTRGQQVTLRCSPKSGHDTVSWYQQALGQGPQFIFQYYEEEERQRGNFPDRFSGHQFPNYSSELNVNALLLGDSALYLCASSRGASSYNEQFFGPGTRLTVL.

The J gene is TRBJ1-1, the V gene TRBV5-4; TRBD1 aligns across 7 bases. The J segment lost 1 base and the V segment lost 1 base, leaving 1 base of the junction unmatched. This CDR3 has 14 amino acids. Germline V gives CDR1 SGHNT, CDR2 YYREEE (reference sequence). The DNA of the CDR3 is TGTGCCAGCAGCTTGTGGGACAGGAACACTGAAGCTTTCTTT. Its translation is CASSLWDRNTEAFF.

This chain links TRBV7-9 with TRBJ1-2; D is possibly TRBD1 (5 bases). Germline V gene data show CDR1 as SEHNR and CDR2 as FQNEAQ (reference sequence). CDR3 size: 15 residues. V gave up 3 bases and J gave up 8 bases, with 19 bases separating them. The CDR3 protein is CASSLNLGGSPGYTF. DNA for the CDR3: TGTGCCAGCAGCTTGAATTTGGGGGGGTCACCGGGCTACACCTTC.